The 23 T cell receptor beta chains below all came from one sample that was sequenced in a study of T cell responses to AZD1222 COVID-19 vaccine. Here immunoSEQ multiplex PCR was the method, and the copy in TCRdb shows in-frame clones only, minus some. The table lists 150,000 to 200,000 clones, around 95% of them singletons. This specimen was peripheral blood, taken on day 0 of AZD1222 vaccination. These receptors originate from an adult in good health.

A few counts support this clone. The chain recombines TRBV5-1 with TRBJ1-2; 8 bases match TRBD1. The V gene's germline CDR1 is SGHRS and CDR2 YFSETQ. The CDR3 spans 13 residues. With V trimmed by 4 bases and J by 7 bases, 6 bases remained unmatched. The CDR3 DNA follows: TGCGCCAGCAGCGTGGACAGGGACGGTGGCTACACCTTC. It translates to CASSVDRDGGYTF.

This chain links TRBV18 with TRBJ1-1, with D possibly being TRBD1 (5 bases). The ends were cut back, 2 bases at V and 6 bases at J, with 13 bases in the middle. In germline, CDR1 is KGHSH, CDR2 LQKENI. This CDR3 contains 14 residues. The CDR3 sequence: CASSPLFGGAEAFF. The DNA of the CDR3 is TGTGCCAGCTCACCATTATTCGGGGGGGCTGAAGCTTTCTTT.

J is TRBJ2-7 and V is TRBV11-2; 7 bases fit TRBD1. V lost 4 bases and J lost 6; bases outside the gene matches: 18. The CDR3 covers 17 residues. Germline V CDR1 and CDR2: SGHAT, FQNNGV. CDR3 loop: CASSSRQPGGLRVEQYF. Written as DNA, the CDR3 is TGTGCCAGCAGCTCTAGGCAGCCAGGGGGTTTAAGGGTCGAGCAGTACTTC.

The chain combines TRBV18 with TRBJ2-1; 9 nucleotides agree with TRBD2. Germline CDR1 and CDR2: KGHSH and LQKENI. Trimming cost V 3 bases and J 6 bases; bases outside gene matches: 9. This CDR3 is built from 16 residues. The CDR3 sequence is CASSPSLAGFGNEQFF. As DNA, the CDR3 is TGTGCCAGCTCACCGAGTCTAGCGGGATTCGGCAATGAGCAGTTCTTC.

The chain combines TRBV11-2 with TRBJ1-5; tentatively, D is TRBD1 (5 bases). CDR3 length equals 15 residues. Looked up from germline, CDR1 is SGHAT and CDR2 is FQNNGV. V dropped 5 bases and J dropped 0 bases, with 11 bases sitting between them. CDR3 protein: CASSLGADSNQPQHF. CDR3 nucleotide sequence: TGTGCCAGCAGCCTAGGGGCCGATAGCAATCAGCCCCAGCATTTT.

The rearrangement links TRBV7-9 to TRBJ1-5; D is unresolved. The CDR3 contains 12 residues. CDR1 and CDR2 from the germline V gene are SEHNR and FQNEAQ (reference sequence). The germline V and J ends were trimmed by 4 bases and 5 bases, with 6 bases remaining between them. This CDR3 is CASSSLYQPQHF. The DNA for the CDR3 is TGTGCCAGCAGCTCTTTATATCAGCCCCAGCATTTT.

This sequence joins TRBV30 and TRBJ1-1; unclear D gene. V was shortened by 4 bases and J by 4 bases, with 10 bases between the two germline ends. Per the germline V gene, CDR1 is GTSNPN and CDR2 is SVGIG (reference sequence). This CDR3 contains 12 residues. The CDR3 spells CAWTLGSTEAFF. The CDR3 DNA reads as TGTGCCTGGACTTTAGGGTCCACTGAAGCTTTCTTT. The full variable domain, with the rest looked up from reference TRBV30 and TRBJ1-1, is SQTIHQWPATLVQPVGSPLSLECTVEGTSNPNLYWYRQAAGRGLQLLFYSVGIGQISSEVPQNLSASRPQDRQFILSSKKLLLSDSGFYLCAWTLGSTEAFFGQGTRLTVV.

J is TRBJ2-1 and V is TRBV30, with D uncertain. CDR3 length: 13 residues. Per germline, CDR1 GTSNPN and CDR2 SVGIG (reference sequence). V lost 3 bases and J lost 6, with 12 bases in between. CDR3 in amino acids: CAWRCLGCNEQFF. CDR3 nucleotides: TGTGCCTGGAGGTGTCTAGGGTGCAATGAGCAGTTCTTC.

V is TRBV5-4 and J is TRBJ2-1, with 9 bases that match TRBD1. In germline, CDR1 is SGHNT, CDR2 YYREEE (reference sequence). V was pared by 3 bases and J by 5 bases, with 6 bases of the junction left unmatched. The CDR3 loop spans 15 amino acids. DNA for the CDR3: TGTGCCAGCAGCTCCCGGGACAGGGTACACAATGAGCAGTTCTTC. This translates into CASSSRDRVHNEQFF.

The chain has TRBV4-1 and TRBJ2-3, with unresolved D. Germline values: CDR1 MGHRA, CDR2 YSYEKL. The CDR3 is 16 amino acids. Trimming took off 2 bases at V and 0 bases at J, with 12 bases between the two ends. This CDR3 is CASSQPLGLSTDTQYF. The CDR3 bases are TGCGCCAGCAGCCAACCCCTCGGGCTGAGCACAGATACGCAGTATTTT.

The V gene is TRBV6-5, the J gene TRBJ1-1; the D is unclear. Trimming removed 2 bases at V and 4 bases at J, with 5 bases between. The germline gives CDR1 MNHEY, CDR2 SVGAGI. The CDR3 consists of 12 residues. CDR3 in amino acids: CASSYGSTEAFF. As DNA, the CDR3 is TGTGCCAGCAGTTACGGCAGCACTGAAGCTTTCTTT.

V and J are TRBV6-5 and TRBJ2-5; D is ambiguous. Trimming cost V 7 bases and J 4 bases, with 10 bases left between them. CDR1 MNHEY and CDR2 SVGAGI come from the germline V gene. The length of the CDR3 is 12 residues. In DNA form, the CDR3 reads TGTGCCAGCATGGCAGGAGCAGAGACCCAGTACTTC. Translation: CASMAGAETQYF.

The V gene is TRBV28, the J gene TRBJ1-5; TRBD1 aligns across 7 bases. Germline V gene lookup returns CDR1 MDHEN and CDR2 SYDVKM. V shed 6 bases and J 5 bases; nucleotides not matched to a gene: 10. This CDR3 spans 15 amino acids. Here the CDR3 DNA reads TGTGCCAGCAGCCATAACAGGGGCCAAGATCAGCCCCAGCATTTT. Translating it yields CASSHNRGQDQPQHF. The full variable domain, in which reference TRBV28 and TRBJ1-5 provide the parts outside the CDR3, is DVKVTQSSRYLVKRTGEKVFLECVQDMDHENMFWYRQDPGLGLRLIYFSYDVKMKEKGDIPEGYSVSREKKERFSLILESASTNQTSMYLCASSHNRGQDQPQHFGDGTRLSIL.

The V and J genes are TRBV2 and TRBJ1-2; no firm D call. Germline V gene data show CDR1 as SNHLY and CDR2 as FYNNEI. This CDR3 has 15 residues. V was shortened by 8 bases and J by 0 bases, with 16 bases between the two germline ends. This CDR3 reads CASFGEDGANYGYTF. CDR3 in DNA: TGTGCCAGCTTCGGGGAAGACGGGGCTAACTATGGCTACACCTTC.

V is TRBV5-6 and J is TRBJ1-3; D call uncertain. V was shortened by 0 bases and J by 3 bases, with 10 bases between the two germline ends. Germline loops: CDR1 SGHDT, CDR2 YYEEEE. The CDR3 spans 15 residues. The CDR3 spells CASSLGTTGGNTIYF. CDR3 nucleotide sequence: TGTGCCAGCAGCTTGGGGACGACGGGTGGAAACACCATATATTTT. Together with reference TRBV5-6 and TRBJ1-3, the CDR3 gives the full variable domain: DAGVTQSPTHLIKTRGQQVTLRCSPKSGHDTVSWYQQALGQGPQFIFQYYEEEERQRGNFPDRFSGHQFPNYSSELNVNALLLGDSALYLCASSLGTTGGNTIYFGEGSWLTVV.

The chain carries TRBV18 and TRBJ1-5; 8 bases match TRBD1. Germline trimming cut 2 bases from V and 5 bases from J; bases unmatched to any gene: 8. The length of the CDR3 is 16 residues. From germline, CDR1 is KGHSH and CDR2 LQKENI. This chain's CDR3 is CASSPDSGTGYQPQHF. The CDR3 DNA follows: TGTGCCAGCTCACCAGACTCCGGGACAGGTTATCAGCCCCAGCATTTT.

The CDR3, as DNA: TGTGCCAGCAGCTTTTCCGGGACTAGCGGCCTCTACGAGCAGTACTTC. It yields the protein CASSFSGTSGLYEQYF. V and J are TRBV7-8 and TRBJ2-7; 11 nucleotides line up with TRBD2. This CDR3 contains 16 residues. With V trimmed by 3 bases and J by 3 bases, 7 bases remained unmatched. CDR1 and CDR2 from the germline V gene are SGHVS and FQNEAQ.

This clone was seen a handful of times. The chain employs TRBV2 and TRBJ2-3, with D possibly matching TRBD2 (5 bases). Between the trimmed V and J ends, which lost 7 bases and 0 bases, there was a span of 11 bases. In germline, CDR1 is SNHLY, CDR2 FYNNEI. CDR3 length: 14 amino acids. The CDR3 nucleotides are TGTGCCAGCAACGCGCGGACTAGCACAGATACGCAGTATTTT. Translated: CASNARTSTDTQYF.

This clone was observed a single time. The rearrangement joins TRBV10-3 to TRBJ2-3; 9 positions agree with TRBD2. Germline CDR1 is ENHRY and CDR2 is SYGVKD. V dropped 7 bases and J dropped 6; count of bases not matched to a gene: 8. The CDR3 loop spans 14 amino acids. CDR3 residues: CAINSREGDDTQYF. CDR3 nucleotide sequence: TGTGCCATCAACTCGCGGGAGGGTGACGATACGCAGTATTTT.

The gene calls are TRBV19 and TRBJ1-1, with 9 bases matching TRBD1. Unmatched junction bases numbered 6, after V lost 3 bases and J lost 4 bases. The CDR3 contains 15 residues. Germline CDR1 is LNHDA and CDR2 is SQIVND (reference sequence). DNA for the CDR3: TGTGCCAGTAGTATGAGGACAGGGGTCGGCACTGAAGCTTTCTTT. Translating gives CASSMRTGVGTEAFF.

The J gene is TRBJ1-2, the V gene TRBV7-8; D remains unclear. Germline V gene sequence: CDR1 SGHVS, CDR2 FQNEAQ. Trimming took 4 bases from V and 4 from J, leaving 10 bases between them. The CDR3 consists of 13 residues. The CDR3 sequence: CASSYTQSYGYTF. CDR3 bases: TGTGCCAGCAGCTACACACAAAGCTATGGCTACACCTTC.

The chain links TRBV5-4 to TRBJ2-7; D gene ambiguous. V lost 4 bases, J lost 3 bases, and 11 bases lay in between. There are 13 residues in the CDR3. Germline loops: CDR1 SGHNT, CDR2 YYREEE (reference sequence). The CDR3 sequence: CASSPLLGYEQYF. The CDR3 nucleotides are TGTGCCAGCAGCCCACTACTGGGCTACGAGCAGTACTTC.

This chain connects TRBV28 to TRBJ1-5; D unclear. Germline V gene sequence: CDR1 MDHEN, CDR2 SYDVKM. The length of the CDR3 is 14 residues. With 7 bases removed from V and 6 bases from J, the gap between germline ends came to 16 bases. The CDR3 sequence: CASTTAYTGQPQHF. The CDR3, as DNA: TGTGCCAGCACCACAGCTTATACGGGTCAGCCCCAGCATTTT. The variable domain in full, with the rest retrieved from reference TRBV28 and TRBJ1-5, is DVKVTQSSRYLVKRTGEKVFLECVQDMDHENMFWYRQDPGLGLRLIYFSYDVKMKEKGDIPEGYSVSREKKERFSLILESASTNQTSMYLCASTTAYTGQPQHFGDGTRLSIL.